The entry below describes one TCR beta chain. The CDR3 is 12 residues long. Germline-derived CDR1 and CDR2 are SQVTM and ANQGSEA. V was pared by 7 bases and J by 5 bases, with 14 bases between. The data were obtained in a study of cytomegalovirus exposure and HLA in healthy donors. For the study at large: Some 85 million unique TCRs, all from HLA-typed donors, were included in an early release of the data.

PCR primers comprised 60 Vbeta and 13 Jbeta primers. Some clones are missing from TCRdb's copy, which holds only in-frame ones; the method was immunoSEQ multiplex PCR. The sample shows 130,000 or so clones, and about 1.7% sits with its ten largest clones. The TCR was taken from a man younger than 35 in good health and CMV-seronegative. Material: PBMCs. This rearrangement joins TRBV29-1 to TRBJ2-5; D is perhaps TRBD1 (6 bases). CDR3 amino acids: CSATGTWETQYF. CDR3 DNA sequence: TGCAGCGCCACAGGGACGTGGGAGACCCAGTACTTC.